These 13 T cell receptor beta chains were all obtained from the same sample, sequenced in a study of shared clonotypes between healthy human individuals. Produced via immunoSEQ multiplex PCR; TCRdb's table is partial and in-frame only. The sample holds a few hundred thousand clones, approximately 65% seen once. Specimen: memory CD4+ T cells sorted from blood. The subset is: CD45RA-negative fraction. The receptor set was obtained from a man aged 25-45 years in good health.

The CDR3 loop is CAISVPGLVKGPSYNEQFF. The CDR3 DNA follows: TGTGCCATCAGTGTCCCGGGACTAGTAAAGGGACCCTCCTACAATGAGCAGTTCTTC. The chain joins TRBV10-3 to TRBJ2-1, with 8 positions matching TRBD2. Germline values: CDR1 ENHRY, CDR2 SYGVKD. Trimming cost V 4 bases and J 0 bases; bases outside gene matches: 14. The CDR3 is 19 amino acids.

This clone was detected once. Additional DNA sequences in this sample encode the identical CDR3. The V gene is TRBV28, the J gene TRBJ2-2, with D perhaps TRBD2 (5 bases). The ends were cut back, 2 bases at V and 4 bases at J, with 11 bases in the middle. This CDR3 spans 15 amino acids. CDR1 and CDR2 (germline): MDHEN, SYDVKM. CDR3 loop: CASSLGGSGTGELFF. The CDR3 DNA follows: TGTGCCAGCAGTTTAGGCGGGTCGGGCACCGGGGAGCTGTTTTTT.

This clone was counted between two and nine times. The rearrangement uses TRBV11-2 and TRBJ2-2; perhaps TRBD2 as D (5 bases). This CDR3 contains 14 residues. V shed 3 bases and J shed 7 bases, with 12 bases lying between them. Germline values: CDR1 SGHAT, CDR2 FQNNGV. The CDR3 reads CASSLTTRVGELFF. Here the CDR3 DNA reads TGTGCCAGCAGCTTGACCACGAGGGTCGGGGAGCTGTTTTTT. Combining the CDR3 with reference TRBV11-2 and TRBJ2-2 gives the whole variable domain EAGVAQSPRYKIIEKRQSVAFWCNPISGHATLYWYQQILGQGPKLLIQFQNNGVVDDSQLPKDRFSAERLKGVDSTLKIQPAKLEDSAVYLCASSLTTRVGELFFGEGSRLTVL.

The rearrangement uses TRBV9 and TRBJ2-5; 11 nucleotides line up with TRBD2. Germline V gene lookup returns CDR1 SGDLS and CDR2 YYNGEE. CDR3 length equals 17 residues. Trimming cost V 4 bases and J 2 bases; bases outside gene matches: 10. The CDR3 bases are TGTGCCAGCAGCCGAGCCCCACTAGCGGGGGATCAAGAGACCCAGTACTTC. This encodes CASSRAPLAGDQETQYF.

The CDR3 here is CASSLRLVNNEQFF. CDR3 coding DNA: TGTGCCAGCAGTTTAAGGCTGGTTAACAATGAGCAGTTCTTC. The chain uses TRBV27 and TRBJ2-1; D not certain. V lost 2 bases and J 5 bases, leaving 10 bases between the germline ends. Germline assignment: CDR1 MNHEY and CDR2 SMNVEV (reference sequence). The CDR3 covers 14 residues.

CDR3 region: CASSLVGNYNEQFF. The CDR3 bases are TGTGCCAGCAGCCTCGTGGGGAATTACAATGAGCAGTTCTTC. The chain couples TRBV11-2 to TRBJ2-1, with no clear D. V shed 5 bases and J shed 4 bases, with 12 bases lying between them. The CDR3 totals 14 residues. Germline values: CDR1 SGHAT, CDR2 FQNNGV.

This clone has just a few counts. The V call is TRBV4-1, the J call TRBJ1-3; D not resolved. V dropped 0 bases and J dropped 5 bases, with 8 bases sitting between them. The CDR3 contains 14 residues. Germline V gene lookup returns CDR1 MGHRA and CDR2 YSYEKL. CDR3 sequence: CASSQELWRNTIYF. The CDR3 DNA follows: TGCGCCAGCAGCCAAGAGTTATGGAGAAACACCATATATTTT.

The rearrangement links TRBV28 to TRBJ2-3, with D uncertain. V lost 3 bases, J lost 0 bases, and 4 bases lay in between. The CDR3 totals 13 residues. Germline-derived CDR1 and CDR2 are MDHEN and SYDVKM. As DNA, the CDR3 is TGTGCCAGCAGTTTCGTTAGCACAGATACGCAGTATTTT. It is translated as CASSFVSTDTQYF.

The chain carries TRBV19 and TRBJ2-1; TRBD2 matches at 8 bases. From germline, CDR1 is LNHDA and CDR2 SQIVND (reference sequence). There are 15 residues in the CDR3. Trimming at V came to 3 bases and at J to 7 bases, leaving 8 bases not matched to a gene. The CDR3 spells CASSIRGGWSNEQFF. As DNA, the CDR3 is TGTGCCAGTAGTATTCGCGGGGGGTGGTCGAATGAGCAGTTCTTC.

The chain has TRBV5-6 and TRBJ1-1, with D tentatively TRBD1 (5 bases). The germline V gene has CDR1 SGHDT and CDR2 YYEEEE. The CDR3 loop spans 15 amino acids. Trimming removed 2 bases at V and 3 bases at J, with 14 bases between. The CDR3 bases are TGTGCCAGCAGCTTCGGGACGGTGGGGGACACTGAAGCTTTCTTT. Encoded protein: CASSFGTVGDTEAFF.

This clone came up a few times. With a much larger clone just one base away, this may be a read error. J is TRBJ2-7 and V is TRBV11-2; 8 nucleotides match TRBD2. The ends lost 5 bases at V and 2 bases at J; junction bases unmatched: 2. CDR1 SGHAT and CDR2 FQNNGV come from the germline V gene. The CDR3 is 13 residues long. CDR3 bases: TGTGCCAGCAGCCGGGGACTAGCCTACGAGCAGTACTTC. It specifies CASSRGLAYEQYF.

The chain employs TRBV7-9 and TRBJ1-1; TRBD1 matches 7 bases. V shed 2 bases, J shed 4 bases, and the junction held 7 bases outside the gene matches. The CDR3 is 15 residues long. Germline lookup yields CDR1 SEHNR and CDR2 FQNEAQ (reference sequence). CDR3 nucleotide sequence: TGTGCCAGCAGCTTATTGGGACAGAAGTCCACTGAAGCTTTCTTT. This translates into CASSLLGQKSTEAFF.

The chain is built from TRBV19 and TRBJ2-7; weak D call: TRBD2 (5 bases). The ends were cut back, 7 bases at V and 0 bases at J, with 13 bases in the middle. Germline lookup yields CDR1 LNHDA and CDR2 SQIVND (reference sequence). The CDR3 spans 14 residues. CDR3 nucleotide sequence: TGTGCCAGTATCCAGGAGGCCCCCTCCTACGAGCAGTACTTC. The encoded protein is CASIQEAPSYEQYF.